What follows are 9 T cell receptor beta chains derived from one specimen sequenced in a study of blood T cell repertoires in COVID-19. The data were produced by immunoSEQ multiplex PCR, yet TCRdb's version contains in-frame clones alone and is incomplete. The sample lists some 140,000 clones; around three quarters were seen once. The sample taken for sequencing was peripheral blood. The receptor source for this set is a human donor in a cohort sampled during active COVID-19.

This clone was observed once. This sequence joins TRBV28 and TRBJ2-7; D is unresolved. The CDR3 is 13 amino acids. V was shortened by 6 bases and J by 0 bases, with 9 bases between the two germline ends. Germline values: CDR1 MDHEN, CDR2 SYDVKM. The CDR3 DNA is TGTGCCAGCAGCACAAGTTTCTCCTACGAGCAGTACTTC. This gives the protein CASSTSFSYEQYF.

A few counts support this clone. J is TRBJ1-2 and V is TRBV18, with 9 nucleotides matching TRBD1. Per germline, CDR1 KGHSH and CDR2 LQKENI. J gave up 4 bases and V 3 bases, and 0 bases lay outside the gene matches. The CDR3 is made up of 13 amino acids. CDR3 amino acids: CASSPDRGYGYTF. DNA for the CDR3: TGTGCCAGCTCACCGGACAGGGGCTATGGCTACACCTTC.

This clone was counted between two and nine times. The chain uses TRBV10-1 and TRBJ1-1; perhaps TRBD1 as D (5 bases). Trimming pared 4 bases from V and 1 base from J, leaving 10 bases between. There are 14 residues in the CDR3. Germline lookup yields CDR1 WNHNN and CDR2 SYGVQD (reference sequence). The CDR3 loop reads CASSGSTGNTEAFF. Here the CDR3 DNA reads TGCGCCAGCAGTGGATCTACAGGGAACACTGAAGCTTTCTTT.

The V call is TRBV3-1 (or the pseudogene TRBV3-2), the J call TRBJ1-3; 9 nucleotides match TRBD1. The germline V gene encodes CDR1 LGHDT and CDR2 YNNKEL (reference sequence). The J segment lost 6 bases and the V segment lost 4 bases, leaving 10 bases of the junction unmatched. The CDR3 covers 16 residues. CDR3 residues: CASSPGHRGLENTIYF. The CDR3 DNA sequence: TGTGCCAGCAGCCCCGGCCACAGGGGGCTTGAAAACACCATATATTTT.

The genes are TRBV5-6 and TRBJ2-4; D might be TRBD1 (5 bases). The germline V gene encodes CDR1 SGHDT and CDR2 YYEEEE. The V gene lost 4 bases and the J gene lost 2 bases, with 16 bases spanning the gap. This CDR3 region has 16 residues. CDR3 in DNA: TGTGCCAGCAGCCGACTGACAGTACCCTCCAAAAACATTCAGTACTTC. Encoded protein: CASSRLTVPSKNIQYF.

This clone came up a few times. J is TRBJ1-1 and V is TRBV30, with D possibly TRBD1 on 6 matching bases. Looked up from germline, CDR1 is GTSNPN and CDR2 is SVGIG (reference sequence). V lost 0 bases, J lost 4 bases, and 18 bases lay in between. There are 16 residues in the CDR3. CDR3 nucleotides: TGTGCCTGGAGTGTACGGGGGGCGTTGGGTGCCACTGAAGCTTTCTTT. Translated, it gives CAWSVRGALGATEAFF.

V is TRBV25-1 and J is TRBJ2-7; maybe TRBD2 (5 bases). This CDR3 is 14 amino acids long. V was cut by 11 bases and J by 0 bases, with 17 bases left in between. Germline CDR1 is MGHDK and CDR2 is SYGVNS. CDR3 sequence reads: CAGRDSVGSYEQYF. DNA for the CDR3: TGTGCCGGCCGGGATTCAGTGGGCTCCTACGAGCAGTACTTC.

The gene calls are TRBV5-1 and TRBJ2-5, with TRBD1 identical over 8 bases. The CDR3 spans 15 residues. Germline CDR1 is SGHRS and CDR2 is YFSETQ. V lost 4 bases and J lost 5; bases outside the gene matches: 10. The CDR3 DNA follows: TGCGCCAGCAGCCGGGGACAGGCAGTCAGGGAGACCCAGTACTTC. Translation gives CASSRGQAVRETQYF.

V usage is TRBV7-9 and J usage is TRBJ2-5, with 9 bases that match TRBD1. V dropped 5 bases and J dropped 3; count of bases not matched to a gene: 13. The germline gives CDR1 SEHNR, CDR2 FQNEAQ (reference sequence). The CDR3 extends over 17 amino acids. The CDR3 DNA reads TGTGCCAGCAGCGGCAAACAGGGGGCGCTTCTCAAAGAGACCCAGTACTTC. This translates into CASSGKQGALLKETQYF.